This passage covers 15 T cell receptor beta chains from one sample sequenced in a study of radiotherapy plus CTLA-4 blockade in lung cancer. Clones were read by immunoSEQ multiplex PCR, and TCRdb kept only the in-frame ones, dropping some. The sample holds about 98,000 clones, around four fifths seen once. The material sequenced was peripheral blood, taken from a patient treated with radiotherapy plus ipilimumab. These receptors were obtained from a human donor with non-small cell lung cancer who had a partial response to radiotherapy plus ipilimumab.

The chain joins TRBV5-1 to TRBJ2-5; 12 nucleotides align to TRBD1. V was clipped by 3 bases and J by 5 bases; unmatched bases: 8. Germline CDR1 SGHRS, CDR2 YFSETQ. CDR3 size: 16 residues. As DNA, the CDR3 is TGCGCCAGCAGCTCGGGACAGGGGGCGAGGTTGGAGACCCAGTACTTC. It yields the protein CASSSGQGARLETQYF.

This chain uses TRBV5-4 with TRBJ2-7, with TRBD2 identical over 7 bases. Trimming cost V 4 bases and J 5 bases; bases outside gene matches: 0. The CDR3 runs to 11 residues. Looked up from germline, CDR1 is SGHNT and CDR2 is YYREEE (reference sequence). The CDR3, as DNA: TGTGCCAGCAGCGGGGGGGACGAGCAGTACTTC. Amino acid sequence: CASSGGDEQYF.

The V gene is TRBV28, the J gene TRBJ2-5; 7 nucleotides match TRBD2. V dropped 2 bases and J dropped 1; count of bases not matched to a gene: 1. The V gene's germline CDR1 is MDHEN and CDR2 SYDVKM. The CDR3 spans 14 residues. Written as DNA, the CDR3 is TGTGCCAGCAGTTTAACTAGCGCCCAAGAGACCCAGTACTTC. Protein: CASSLTSAQETQYF. Using reference TRBV28 and TRBJ2-5 for the parts outside the CDR3, the full variable domain is DVKVTQSSRYLVKRTGEKVFLECVQDMDHENMFWYRQDPGLGLRLIYFSYDVKMKEKGDIPEGYSVSREKKERFSLILESASTNQTSMYLCASSLTSAQETQYFGPGTRLLVL.

The chain has TRBV5-6 and TRBJ2-5, with 10 bases fitting TRBD2. Unmatched junction bases numbered 7, after V lost 0 bases and J lost 2 bases. CDR3 length: 17 residues. From germline, CDR1 is SGHDT and CDR2 YYEEEE. DNA of the CDR3: TGTGCCAGCAGCTTGGATCTAGCGGGAGTTCTACAAGAGACCCAGTACTTC. As protein: CASSLDLAGVLQETQYF.

CDR3: CASTTGTGNTGELFF. CDR3 DNA sequence: TGCGCCAGCACCACCGGGACAGGGAACACCGGGGAGCTGTTTTTT. The chain is built from TRBV5-1 and TRBJ2-2; 8 nucleotides match TRBD1. V shed 6 bases and J 1 base; nucleotides not matched to a gene: 5. The CDR3 consists of 15 residues. Germline values: CDR1 SGHRS, CDR2 YFSETQ.

The chain joins TRBV7-9 to TRBJ2-3; TRBD2 matches at 11 bases. The CDR3 is 14 amino acids. V was pared by 8 bases and J by 6 bases, with 7 bases of the junction left unmatched. Germline CDR1 reads SEHNR; CDR2 reads FQNEAQ (reference sequence). This CDR3 is CASGSLAGGDTQYF. CDR3 coding DNA: TGTGCCAGCGGGTCTCTAGCGGGGGGTGATACGCAGTATTTT.

The chain carries TRBV5-8 and TRBJ2-7, with D unclear. The CDR3 extends over 13 amino acids. V lost 4 bases to trimming and J lost 5 bases, with 13 bases between them. The germline V gene has CDR1 SGHTS and CDR2 YDEGEE. The CDR3 reads CASSPRTSHEQYF. The CDR3 bases are TGTGCCAGCAGCCCTAGAACGAGCCACGAGCAGTACTTC.

The chain employs TRBV5-6 and TRBJ2-2; no clear D gene. The CDR3 is 13 residues long. Germline V gene data show CDR1 as SGHDT and CDR2 as YYEEEE. V lost 6 bases and J lost 4, with 10 bases in between. CDR3 sequence (DNA): TGTGCCAGCACTGGGCCAATCACCGGGGAGCTGTTTTTT. Translated: CASTGPITGELFF.

V gene TRBV18 combines with J gene TRBJ2-2, with D possibly matching TRBD1 (5 bases). This CDR3 is 18 amino acids long. V gave up 3 bases and J gave up 2 bases, with 19 bases separating them. CDR1 is KGHSH and CDR2 is LQKENI in the germline V gene. DNA of the CDR3: TGTGCCAGCTCACCCTGGGGCGCCCAGAGACCAAACACCGGGGAGCTGTTTTTT. Amino acid sequence: CASSPWGAQRPNTGELFF.

V and J are TRBV6-1 and TRBJ2-1; weak D call: TRBD2 (6 bases). CDR3 length: 13 amino acids. Germline V gene data show CDR1 as MNHNS and CDR2 as SASEGT. V lost 7 bases, J lost 4 bases, and 11 bases lay in between. CDR3 protein: CASTDSGYNEQFF. The DNA of the CDR3 is TGTGCCAGCACCGATAGCGGTTACAATGAGCAGTTCTTC.

CDR3 protein: CASSRSGDTYEQYF. For the CDR3, the DNA is TGTGCCAGCTCCCGATCAGGTGACACCTACGAGCAGTACTTC. The chain joins TRBV18 to TRBJ2-7, with unresolved D. The CDR3 loop spans 14 amino acids. Germline-derived CDR1 and CDR2 are KGHSH and LQKENI. Trimming left V 6 bases short and J 2 bases short, with 14 bases between.

The chain links TRBV6-1 to TRBJ1-6; D ambiguous. The CDR3 length is 14 residues. V lost 6 bases to trimming and J lost 0 bases, with 6 bases between them. Germline V gene sequence: CDR1 MNHNS, CDR2 SASEGT. In DNA form, the CDR3 reads TGTGCCAGCAGCGCGAGCTCCTATAATTCACCCCTCCACTTT. The encoded protein is CASSASSYNSPLHF.

This sequence joins TRBV5-1 and TRBJ2-5; weak D call: TRBD2 (6 bases). Trimming left V 0 bases short and J 2 bases short, with 11 bases between. This CDR3 region has 15 residues. Germline V CDR1 and CDR2: SGHRS, YFSETQ. CDR3 amino acids: CASSLGGLGQETQYF. For the CDR3, the DNA is TGCGCCAGCAGCTTGGGGGGACTGGGACAAGAGACCCAGTACTTC.

The V gene is TRBV6-1, the J gene TRBJ1-1, with D maybe TRBD1 (5 bases). Trimming stripped 6 bases from V and 8 bases from J, with 16 bases between. The CDR3 has 13 amino acids. CDR1 and CDR2 (germline): MNHNS, SASEGT. CDR3 DNA sequence: TGTGCCAGCAGAACGGCGGAGGGGAGGGAAGCTTTCTTT. Translating it yields CASRTAEGREAFF.

The chain is built from TRBV10-3 and TRBJ2-7; possibly TRBD1 for D (6 bases). Looked up from germline, CDR1 is ENHRY and CDR2 is SYGVKD. Trimming pared 6 bases from V and 1 base from J, leaving 16 bases between. This CDR3 region has 15 residues. The CDR3 DNA reads as TGTGCCATCAGGATGGACTCAGGGGTTTCCTACGAGCAGTACTTC. The encoded protein is CAIRMDSGVSYEQYF.